These T cell receptor beta chains were read from a single sample in a study of shared clonotypes between healthy human individuals. Method: immunoSEQ multiplex PCR; TCRdb's copy keeps in-frame clones and lacks some. The sample lists 2 million to 3 million clones; under 95% were seen once. The source material was naive CD4+ T cells from PBMCs. The receptors stem from a man between 18 and 35 years old in good health. Some clones in this sample may be carry-over from other donors' samples. The CDR3 runs from the conserved cysteine through the conserved F or W. Some rows mark clone size as missing; the rest say once, few, many or name a class of expanded clone.

J: TRBJ2-7
length: 11
size: few
V: TRBV2
CDR3: CASSEGDLLYF

J: TRBJ2-2
length: 16
size: .
V: TRBV11-2
CDR3: CASSLGGYANTGELFF

J: TRBJ1-5
length: 17
size: .
V: TRBV27
CDR3: CASSLFSAGLSNQPQHF

J: TRBJ2-5
length: 14
size: once
V: TRBV4-3
CDR3: CASSREGGAETQYF

J: TRBJ1-1
length: 13
size: .
V: TRBV18
CDR3: CASSTEINTEAFF

J: TRBJ2-3
length: 15
size: .
V: TRBV28
CDR3: CASSPPGRVTDTQYF

J: TRBJ2-7
length: 12
size: .
V: TRBV28
CDR3: CASRTNSWEQYF

J: TRBJ1-2
length: 18
size: .
V: TRBV10-3
CDR3: CAISESKKNRDSIYGYTF

J: TRBJ1-4
length: 14
size: .
V: TRBV9
CDR3: CASNPTGTNEKLFF

J: TRBJ1-2
length: 14
size: .
V: TRBV19
CDR3: CASSIGTGRYGYTF

J: TRBJ2-3
length: 20
size: .
V: TRBV5-1
CDR3: CASSLKTSGPSRGGTDTQYF

J: TRBJ1-1
length: 14
size: .
V: TRBV25-1
CDR3: CASRGTGGRTEAFF

J: TRBJ1-5
length: 16
size: .
V: TRBV4-1
CDR3: CASSQVQGLSNQPQHF

J: TRBJ2-3
length: 14
size: .
V: TRBV9
CDR3: CASSVDLGTDTQYF

J: TRBJ1-1
length: 13
size: .
V: TRBV9
CDR3: CASSSFRDTEAFF

J: TRBJ1-2
length: 14
size: .
V: TRBV19
CDR3: CASSYREVGYGYTF

J: TRBJ1-2
length: 15
size: .
V: TRBV6-5
CDR3: CASSQRLGQGRGYTF

J: TRBJ1-5
length: 13
size: .
V: TRBV7-2
CDR3: CASSSETLSPQHF

J: TRBJ1-4
length: 15
size: once
V: TRBV5-4
CDR3: CASSESGGMNEKLFF

J: TRBJ2-1
length: 14
size: .
V: TRBV28
CDR3: CASLRDSPYNEQFF

J: TRBJ2-1
length: 10
size: .
V: TRBV20-1
CDR3: CSASVNEQFF

J: TRBJ1-5
length: 16
size: once
V: TRBV6-1
CDR3: CASSERNRERPRPQHF

J: TRBJ1-4
length: 18
size: .
V: TRBV28
CDR3: CASSSSRDRGANGEKLFF

J: TRBJ2-2
length: 14
size: .
V: TRBV4-1
CDR3: CASSRQTNTGELFF

J: TRBJ1-5
length: 14
size: .
V: TRBV5-6
CDR3: CASSLWTARGPQHF

J: TRBJ2-7
length: 12
size: .
V: TRBV10-3
CDR3: CAIGTGSYEQYF

J: TRBJ1-1
length: 13
size: .
V: TRBV28
CDR3: CASSFPSSTEAFF

J: TRBJ2-3
length: 14
size: once
V: TRBV28
CDR3: CASRPLQYEDTQYF

J: TRBJ2-3
length: 12
size: .
V: TRBV4-1
CDR3: CASSQMLDTQYF

J: TRBJ2-5
length: 17
size: .
V: TRBV6-4
CDR3: CATRSERQPDIEETQYF

J: TRBJ2-3
length: 14
size: .
V: TRBV15
CDR3: CATSRSQTTDTQYF

J: TRBJ2-1
length: 15
size: .
V: TRBV6-5
CDR3: CASSSRWDRVNEQFF

J: TRBJ1-1
length: 14
size: .
V: TRBV28
CDR3: CASSHRGSLAEAFF

J: .
length: 11
size: once
V: TRBV29-1
CDR3: CSVFLRGEQYF

J: TRBJ1-1
length: 15
size: once
V: TRBV28
CDR3: CASSLPGGLRAEAFF

J: TRBJ2-2
length: 15
size: .
V: TRBV28
CDR3: CASSLFGTYTGELFF

J: TRBJ1-1
length: 16
size: .
V: TRBV15
CDR3: CATSRGGRLWNTEAFF

J: TRBJ2-7
length: 16
size: .
V: TRBV6-5
CDR3: CASSYSGLAGRNLRYF

J: TRBJ1-1
length: 19
size: .
V: TRBV23-1
CDR3: CASSQSGGGYQIMNTEAFF

J: TRBJ1-2
length: 12
size: .
V: TRBV27
CDR3: CASWEGARGYTF

J: TRBJ2-2
length: 14
size: .
V: TRBV6-1
CDR3: CASSEGTVTGELFF

J: TRBJ2-3
length: 16
size: .
V: TRBV11-2
CDR3: CASSLAVAGDIDTQYF

J: TRBJ1-4
length: 16
size: .
V: TRBV28
CDR3: CASSFRRGRTNEKLFF

J: TRBJ2-2
length: 13
size: .
V: TRBV28
CDR3: CASSLSGTGELFF

J: TRBJ1-1
length: 14
size: .
V: TRBV5-5
CDR3: CASNYRGMNTEAFF

J: TRBJ2-1
length: 17
size: .
V: TRBV12-5
CDR3: CASASGLGGSSYNEQFF